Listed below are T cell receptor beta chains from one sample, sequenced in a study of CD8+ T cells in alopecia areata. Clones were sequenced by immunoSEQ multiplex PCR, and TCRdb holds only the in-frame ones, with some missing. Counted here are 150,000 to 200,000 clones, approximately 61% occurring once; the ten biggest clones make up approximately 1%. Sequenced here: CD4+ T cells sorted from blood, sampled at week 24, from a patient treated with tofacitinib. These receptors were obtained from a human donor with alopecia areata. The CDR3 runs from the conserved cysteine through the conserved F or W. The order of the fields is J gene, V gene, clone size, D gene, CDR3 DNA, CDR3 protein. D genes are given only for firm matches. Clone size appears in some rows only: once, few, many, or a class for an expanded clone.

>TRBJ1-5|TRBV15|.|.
TGTGCCACCAGCAGAGATAGGGGTAGGGGATGGCCCCAGCATTTT
CATSRDRGRGWPQHF
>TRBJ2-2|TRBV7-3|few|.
TGTGCCACCCAGGACAGCTACACCGGGGAGCTGTTTTTT
CATQDSYTGELFF
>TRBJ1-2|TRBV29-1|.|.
TGCAGCGTTGAAGGCAGCCGCTATGGCTACACCTTC
CSVEGSRYGYTF
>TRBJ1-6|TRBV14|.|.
TGTGCCAGCAGCCAAAGGAGGCCTAGTGGTAATTCACCCCTCCACTTT
CASSQRRPSGNSPLHF
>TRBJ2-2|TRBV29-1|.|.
TGCAGCGTGGGGTCAAACACCGGGGAGCTGTTTTTT
CSVGSNTGELFF
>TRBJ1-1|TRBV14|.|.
TGTGCCAGCAGCCCAGGTGTGGTGACAGCTTTCTTT
CASSPGVVTAFF
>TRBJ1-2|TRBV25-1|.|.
TGTGCCAGCAGTGATCGAAACCAGGGATACTATGGCTACACCTTC
CASSDRNQGYYGYTF
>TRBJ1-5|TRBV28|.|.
TGTGCCAGCAGGACAGGAGGGAGTAGCAATCAGCCCCAGCATTTT
CASRTGGSSNQPQHF
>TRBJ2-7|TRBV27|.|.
.
CASSFLENLEQYF
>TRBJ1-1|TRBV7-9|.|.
TGTGCCAGCAGCTTAGTACAGGGTGAGTACACTGAAGCTTTCTTT
CASSLVQGEYTEAFF
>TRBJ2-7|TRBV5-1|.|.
TGCGCCAGCAGCTTGGTTCCAGGCTCCTACGAGCAGTACTTC
CASSLVPGSYEQYF
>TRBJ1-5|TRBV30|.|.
TGTGCCTGCAGCAGCGGGATCAATCAGCCCCAGCATTTT
CACSSGINQPQHF
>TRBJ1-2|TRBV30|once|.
TGTGCCTGGAGTCTTAGGGAATACTATGGCTACACCTTC
CAWSLREYYGYTF
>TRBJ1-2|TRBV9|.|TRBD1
TGTGCCAGCAGTGGGGACAGTATTAACTATGGCTACACCTTC
CASSGDSINYGYTF
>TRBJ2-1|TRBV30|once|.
TGTGCCTGGGGGAGAAACAATGAGCAGTTCTTC
CAWGRNNEQFF
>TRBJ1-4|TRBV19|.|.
TGTGCCAGTTCAACAGGGCCATCAACTAATGAAAAACTGTTTTTT
CASSTGPSTNEKLFF
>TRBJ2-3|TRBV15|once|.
TGTGCCGCCAGCAGAGATCGGGAAAGAGATACGCAGTATTTT
CAASRDRERDTQYF
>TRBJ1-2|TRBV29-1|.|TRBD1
TGCAGCGTGCGGGACAGGGGCTATGGCTACACCTTC
CSVRDRGYGYTF
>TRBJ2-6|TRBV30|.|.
TGTGCCTGGAGTGTTCAGGGTCCCGGGGCCAACGTCCTGACTTTC
CAWSVQGPGANVLTF
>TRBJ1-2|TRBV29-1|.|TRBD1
TGCAGCGTTTACGACAGGGCCTATGGCTACACCTTC
CSVYDRAYGYTF
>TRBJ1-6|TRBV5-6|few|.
TGTGCCAGCAGTCGGGACCTTAATTCACCCCTCCACTTT
CASSRDLNSPLHF
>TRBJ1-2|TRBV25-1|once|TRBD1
TGTGCCAGCAGTGGCGGGACAGGGGGATTTGTCTATGGCTACACCTTC
CASSGGTGGFVYGYTF
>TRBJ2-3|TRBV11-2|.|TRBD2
TGTGCCAGCAGCTTAGGAATCTTAGCGGGGGGGCCTGATACGCAGTATTTT
CASSLGILAGGPDTQYF
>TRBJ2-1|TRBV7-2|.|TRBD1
TGTGCCAGCAGCTTAGGGGACAGGGGGCTGAATGAGCAGTTCTTC
CASSLGDRGLNEQFF
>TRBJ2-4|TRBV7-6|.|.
TGTGCCAGCAGCTCTAACAGGGATGGGGACATTCAGTACTTC
CASSSNRDGDIQYF
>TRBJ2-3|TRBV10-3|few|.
TGTGCCATCAGGGACAGATCAGATACGCAGTATTTT
CAIRDRSDTQYF
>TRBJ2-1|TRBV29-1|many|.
TGCAGCGTTGAAGAACTGGGGAATGAGCAGTTCTTC
CSVEELGNEQFF
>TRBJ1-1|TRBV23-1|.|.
TGCGCCAGCAGTCAATCCAGACAGATGAACACTGAAGCTTTCTTT
CASSQSRQMNTEAFF
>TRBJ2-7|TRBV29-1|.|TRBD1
TGCAGTGGGACAGAGAATTACGAGCAGTACTTC
CSGTENYEQYF
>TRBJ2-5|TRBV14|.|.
TGTGCCAGCAGCCTCATTACCCCCCTTTGGGAGGAACAAGAGACCCAGTACTTC
CASSLITPLWEEQETQYF
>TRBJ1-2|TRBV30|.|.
TGTGCCTGGAGTGTAGGGGTTTCCCGGGACAACCCCACCTTC
CAWSVGVSRDNPTF
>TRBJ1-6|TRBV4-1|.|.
TGCGCCAGCAGCCATACCTTCTCGAGGACTGGGAATAATTCACCCCTCCACTTT
CASSHTFSRTGNNSPLHF
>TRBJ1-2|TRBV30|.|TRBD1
TGTGCCTGGGACAGGGGATATTATGGCTACACCTTC
CAWDRGYYGYTF
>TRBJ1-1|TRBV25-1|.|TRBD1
TGTGCCAGCAGGAAATCGGGGACAGCTCTTAGAGCTTTCTTT
CASRKSGTALRAFF
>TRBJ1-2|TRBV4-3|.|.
TGCGCCAGCAGCCTATCCTCGCCAGGGAACTATGGCTACACCTTC
CASSLSSPGNYGYTF
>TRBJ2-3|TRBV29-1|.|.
TGCAGCGTTCACGGGGTTGGTTGGGATACGCAGTATTTT
CSVHGVGWDTQYF
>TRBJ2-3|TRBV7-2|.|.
TGTGCCAGCAGCCCAGGGGTTGGGCGGGACGAGGGGGATACGCAGTATTTT
CASSPGVGRDEGDTQYF
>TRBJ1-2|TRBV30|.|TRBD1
TGTGCCTGGAGCGCGGACAGGGGGCTCCCCAACTCATATGGCTACACCTTC
CAWSADRGLPNSYGYTF
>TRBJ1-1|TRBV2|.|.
TGTGCCAGCATAGCGAACACTGAAGCTTTCTTT
CASIANTEAFF
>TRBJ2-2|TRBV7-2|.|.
TGTGCCAGCAGCTCTGGGACTCTCAACACCGGGGAGCTGTTTTTT
CASSSGTLNTGELFF
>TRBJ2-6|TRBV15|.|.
TGTGCCACCAGCAATAGGGCAGGGGCCAACGTCCTGACTTTC
CATSNRAGANVLTF
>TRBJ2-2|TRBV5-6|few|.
TGTGCCAGCAGCTCTTACAGGGCCCGGGAGCTGTTTTTT
CASSSYRARELFF
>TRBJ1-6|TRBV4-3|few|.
TGCGCCAGCAGCCAAGATATTAAGGAGAGCTCCTATAATTCACCCCTCCACTTT
CASSQDIKESSYNSPLHF
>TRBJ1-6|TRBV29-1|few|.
TGCAGCGTTGCCATAGGGTGGAATTCACCCCTCCACTTT
CSVAIGWNSPLHF
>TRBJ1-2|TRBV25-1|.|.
TGTGCCAGCAGTGACCAGGGATTCTATGGCTACACCTTC
CASSDQGFYGYTF
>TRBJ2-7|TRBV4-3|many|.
TGCGCCAGCAGCCAAGATCAAGGGTATGGCTACGAGCAGTACTTC
CASSQDQGYGYEQYF
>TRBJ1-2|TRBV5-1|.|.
TGCGCCAGCAGCTTCAATGATGAGGATGGCTACACCTTC
CASSFNDEDGYTF
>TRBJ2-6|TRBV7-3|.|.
TGTGCCAGCAGGGGGCCTGGGGCCAACGTCCTGACTTTC
CASRGPGANVLTF
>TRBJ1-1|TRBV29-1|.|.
TGCAGCGTTGAAGATGGCAGCTTCGAAGCTTTCTTT
CSVEDGSFEAFF
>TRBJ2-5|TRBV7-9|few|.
TGTGCCAGCAGCACAGGACTACGAAATTCTGGGACCCAGTACTTC
CASSTGLRNSGTQYF
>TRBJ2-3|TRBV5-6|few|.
TGTGCCAGCAGCCTTCCCCGGGTACCGCAGTATTTT
CASSLPRVPQYF
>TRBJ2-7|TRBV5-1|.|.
TGCGCCAGCAGCTTGGGACAGGAGTCCTACGAGCAGTACTTC
CASSLGQESYEQYF
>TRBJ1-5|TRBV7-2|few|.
TGTGCCAGCAGCTCAATGTTCGGCAATCAGCCCCAGCATTTT
CASSSMFGNQPQHF
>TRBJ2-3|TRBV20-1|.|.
TGCAGTGCTAGTAGAGCAGATACGCAGTATTTT
CSASRADTQYF
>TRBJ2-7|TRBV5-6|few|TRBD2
TGTGCCAGCAGCTGGAGACTAGCGGGGATGTACGAGCAGTACTTC
CASSWRLAGMYEQYF